The sequence of this T cell receptor beta chain was determined in a study of cytomegalovirus exposure and HLA in healthy donors. This clone was counted a few times. PCR primers comprised 60 Vbeta and 13 Jbeta primers. Libraries were prepared by immunoSEQ multiplex PCR; TCRdb keeps only in-frame clonotypes and omits some of them. The repertoire includes some 150,000 clones, over 75% of them detected once, and 4.3% sits in the top ten. This clonotype originated in a man aged 35 to 55 in good health and CMV-seronegative. The sequencing sample was made of PBMCs.

This CDR3 is CASKTSGDTDTQYF. CDR3 nucleotides: TGTGCCAGCAAGACTAGCGGGGACACAGATACGCAGTATTTT. The chain carries TRBV6-4 and TRBJ2-3, with 11 positions matching TRBD2. The ends lost 7 bases at V and 2 bases at J; junction bases unmatched: 2. Germline V gene lookup returns CDR1 MRHNA and CDR2 SNTAGT. The CDR3 consists of 14 residues.